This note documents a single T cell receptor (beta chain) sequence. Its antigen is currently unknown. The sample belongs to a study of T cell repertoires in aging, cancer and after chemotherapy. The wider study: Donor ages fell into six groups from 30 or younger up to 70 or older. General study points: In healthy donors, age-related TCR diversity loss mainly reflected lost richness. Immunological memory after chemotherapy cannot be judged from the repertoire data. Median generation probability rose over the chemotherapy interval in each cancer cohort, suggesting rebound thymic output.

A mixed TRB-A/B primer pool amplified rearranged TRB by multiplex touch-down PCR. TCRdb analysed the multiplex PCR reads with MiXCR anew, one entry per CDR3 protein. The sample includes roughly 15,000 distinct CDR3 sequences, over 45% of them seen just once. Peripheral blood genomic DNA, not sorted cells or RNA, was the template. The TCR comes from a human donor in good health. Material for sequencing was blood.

CDR3 bases: TGTGCCAGCAGTTACGGCTCATTTGGGGAAGCTTTCTTT. This sequence encodes CASSYGSFGEAFF. This chain links TRBV6-5 with TRBJ1-1; D not certain. The CDR3 has 13 amino acids. The V gene's germline CDR1 is MNHEY and CDR2 SVGAGI. Trimming took 2 bases from V and 8 from J, leaving 12 bases between them.